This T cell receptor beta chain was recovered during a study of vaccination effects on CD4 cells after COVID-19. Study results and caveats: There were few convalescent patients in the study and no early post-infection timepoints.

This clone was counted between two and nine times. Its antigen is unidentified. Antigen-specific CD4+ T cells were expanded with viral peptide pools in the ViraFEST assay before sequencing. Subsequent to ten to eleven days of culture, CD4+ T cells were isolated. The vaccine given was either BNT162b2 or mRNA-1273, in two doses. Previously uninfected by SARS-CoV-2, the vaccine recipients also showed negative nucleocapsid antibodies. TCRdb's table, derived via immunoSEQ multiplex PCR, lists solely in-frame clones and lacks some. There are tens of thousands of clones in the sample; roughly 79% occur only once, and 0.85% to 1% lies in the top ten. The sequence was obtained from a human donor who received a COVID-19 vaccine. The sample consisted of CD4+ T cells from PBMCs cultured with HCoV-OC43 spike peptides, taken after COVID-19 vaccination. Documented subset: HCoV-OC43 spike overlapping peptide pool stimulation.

CDR3 in DNA: TGTGCCAGCTCAGAAGGAGGGATGAACACTGAAGCTTTCTTT. Translating gives CASSEGGMNTEAFF. The rearrangement uses TRBV18 and TRBJ1-1; D is undetermined. The ends were cut back, 5 bases at V and 0 bases at J, with 10 bases in the middle. Germline CDR1 is KGHSH and CDR2 is LQKENI. This CDR3 has 14 residues.